This entry lists 30 T cell receptor beta chains sequenced from one sample in a study of T-cell memory formation after mild COVID-19. A single record per CDR3 protein comes from TCRdb applying MiXCR to the 5' RACE reads. The data show about 400,000 distinct CDR3 sequences, 20% to 25% seen once. The specimen was PBMCs or a T cell subset sorted from them (not recorded which). The receptors were gathered from an adult woman who had mild COVID-19 (a few samples of this study predate the infection). Cell type and time point are not known.

The V and J genes are TRBV5-1 and TRBJ2-7; 9 bases fit TRBD2. Per the germline V gene, CDR1 is SGHRS and CDR2 is YFSETQ. V dropped 3 bases and J dropped 6; count of bases not matched to a gene: 7. This CDR3 comprises 14 residues. This chain's CDR3 is CASSSPGLAREQYF. The CDR3 region has the DNA TGCGCCAGCAGCTCGCCGGGACTAGCCCGCGAGCAGTACTTC.

This chain uses TRBV18 with TRBJ2-3, with D perhaps assigned TRBD1 or TRBD2 (6 bases each). Per germline, CDR1 KGHSH and CDR2 LQKENI. V dropped 5 bases and J dropped 5 bases, with 11 bases sitting between them. The CDR3 runs to 13 residues. The CDR3 loop is CASSGGRRDTQYF. DNA of the CDR3: TGTGCCAGCTCAGGGGGGCGCAGAGATACGCAGTATTTT.

This clonotype has only a few counts. This sequence joins TRBV18 and TRBJ1-1; TRBD1 agrees at 7 bases. Germline-derived CDR1 and CDR2 are KGHSH and LQKENI. The CDR3 consists of 14 residues. V was pared by 1 base and J by 1 base, with 0 bases of the junction left unmatched. CDR3 protein: CASSPRQGNTEAFF. The CDR3 nucleotides are TGTGCCAGCTCACCACGACAGGGGAACACTGAAGCTTTCTTT.

This clonotype was seen a few times. The chain couples TRBV7-2 to TRBJ2-4; D is perhaps TRBD2 (6 bases). Trimming took 1 base from V and 6 from J, leaving 22 bases between them. CDR3 length: 18 residues. Per germline, CDR1 SGHTA and CDR2 FQGNSA. CDR3 sequence (DNA): TGTGCCAGCAGCTTAGTAGGCGGCGGGATTCCTCGAGGAAACATTCAGTACTTC. It yields the protein CASSLVGGGIPRGNIQYF.

The chain uses TRBV6-1 and TRBJ1-1; 12 nucleotides match TRBD1. The V gene end was trimmed by 10 bases and the J gene end by 3 bases; junction bases not matched to a gene: 9. The CDR3 is 15 residues long. Germline V gene sequence: CDR1 MNHNS, CDR2 SASEGT. The CDR3, as DNA: TGTGCCACCGGGACAGGGGGCAAAGGCGACACTGAAGCTTTCTTT. Translating it yields CATGTGGKGDTEAFF.

In this sample, this clonotype turned up once. The gene calls are TRBV19 and TRBJ1-3; D possibly corresponds to TRBD1 (5 bases). Trimming left V 3 bases short and J 0 bases short, with 12 bases between. Germline-derived CDR1 and CDR2 are LNHDA and SQIVND (reference sequence). The CDR3 is made up of 16 amino acids. In DNA form, the CDR3 reads TGTGCCAGTAGTATCCTTGGCGGGGGCTCTGGAAACACCATATATTTT. Amino acids: CASSILGGGSGNTIYF. Looking up the rest from reference TRBV19 and TRBJ1-3 gives the full variable domain: DGGITQSPKYLFRKEGQNVTLSCEQNLNHDAMYWYRQDPGQGLRLIYYSQIVNDFQKGDIAEGYSVSREKKESFPLTVTSAQKNPTAFYLCASSILGGGSGNTIYFGEGSWLTVV.

In this sample, this clonotype turned up many times. CDR3 bases: TGTGCCAGCAGCAAGGCTAGCGGGGCCCCCTACGAGCAGTACTTC. This encodes CASSKASGAPYEQYF. The rearrangement links TRBV7-2 to TRBJ2-7, with 9 bases identical to TRBD2. Germline V gives CDR1 SGHTA, CDR2 FQGNSA. The CDR3 is 15 residues long. V was pared by 5 bases and J by 2 bases, with 7 bases of the junction left unmatched.

This clonotype was counted between two and nine times. V usage is TRBV7-9 and J usage is TRBJ2-3; tentative D call: TRBD2 (6 bases). V shed 5 bases and J shed 2 bases, with 14 bases lying between them. This CDR3 comprises 15 residues. Germline V gives CDR1 SEHNR, CDR2 FQNEAQ (reference sequence). The CDR3: CASSPRLVNTDTQYF. CDR3 bases: TGTGCCAGCAGCCCCCGACTAGTGAACACAGATACGCAGTATTTT. Filled out from reference TRBV7-9 and TRBJ2-3, the complete variable domain reads DTGVSQNPRHKITKRGQNVTFRCDPISEHNRLYWYRQTLGQGPEFLTYFQNEAQLEKSRLLSDRFSAERPKGSFSTLEIQRTEQGDSAMYLCASSPRLVNTDTQYFGPGTRLTVL.

The chain employs TRBV29-1 and TRBJ1-2; D is possibly TRBD1 (6 bases). The CDR3 is 13 amino acids. Germline V gives CDR1 SQVTM, CDR2 ANQGSEA. Trimming shortened V by 2 bases and J by 7 bases, and 14 bases separated the two germline ends. DNA of the CDR3: TGCAGCGTTGAATTGGGGTTGGACAGTGGCTACACCTTC. It encodes CSVELGLDSGYTF.

The V and J genes are TRBV15 and TRBJ2-2, with D unresolved. Germline CDR1 LNHNV, CDR2 YYDKDF (reference sequence). The V gene lost 0 bases and the J gene lost 2 bases, with 16 bases spanning the gap. The CDR3 spans 18 residues. In DNA, the CDR3 is TGTGCCACCAGCAGAGATCGGTACTTAGGGTCCAACACCGGGGAGCTGTTTTTT. It specifies CATSRDRYLGSNTGELFF. Full variable domain (missing parts from reference TRBV15 and TRBJ2-2): DAMVIQNPRYQVTQFGKPVTLSCSQTLNHNVMYWYQQKSSQAPKLLFHYYDKDFNNEADTPDNFQSRRPNTSFCFLDIRSPGLGDTAMYLCATSRDRYLGSNTGELFFGEGSRLTVL.

The chain joins TRBV23-1 to TRBJ2-3; 11 nucleotides match TRBD2. TRBV23-1 is noted as an ORF with a role that remains uncertain. V was clipped by 1 base and J by 0 bases; unmatched bases: 3. CDR3 length: 17 residues. CDR3 amino acids: CASSQFSGRGSTDTQYF. As DNA, the CDR3 is TGCGCCAGCAGTCAATTTAGCGGGAGGGGTAGCACAGATACGCAGTATTTT.

This clonotype came up a few times. V is TRBV7-3 and J is TRBJ2-1, with 9 bases identical to TRBD2. The germline CDR1 and CDR2 sequences are SGHTA and FQGTGA. With V trimmed by 4 bases and J by 4 bases, 5 bases remained unmatched. This CDR3 has 15 amino acids. The CDR3 nucleotides are TGTGCCAGCAGCTCCGGACTAGCGCAATACAATGAGCAGTTCTTC. Its protein is CASSSGLAQYNEQFF.

V is TRBV7-3 and J is TRBJ2-1; 11 positions match TRBD1. V dropped 1 base and J dropped 9; count of bases not matched to a gene: 8. Germline V gives CDR1 SGHTA, CDR2 FQGTGA. The CDR3 contains 16 residues. Written as DNA, the CDR3 is TGTGCCAGCAGCTTAATTCCGGGACAGGGGGTGAGTGAGCAGTTCTTC. Encoded protein: CASSLIPGQGVSEQFF.

The chain is built from TRBV2 and TRBJ1-1; D call uncertain. The CDR3 has 14 residues. The germline gives CDR1 SNHLY, CDR2 FYNNEI. The V gene lost 6 bases and the J gene lost 7 bases, with 18 bases spanning the gap. The CDR3 loop is CASSYESGASEAFF. CDR3 nucleotide sequence: TGTGCCAGCAGCTACGAGTCGGGCGCGAGTGAAGCTTTCTTT.

This clonotype was counted between two and nine times. V is TRBV5-1 and J is TRBJ2-3, with TRBD2 matching over 14 bases. This CDR3 region has 16 residues. V was clipped by 4 bases and J by 5 bases; unmatched bases: 6. Germline V gene sequence: CDR1 SGHRS, CDR2 YFSETQ. CDR3 DNA: TGCGCCAGCAGCCGCGGACTAGCGGGAGGTGTAGATACGCAGTATTTT. It codes for CASSRGLAGGVDTQYF.

This clonotype was seen many times. The rearrangement joins TRBV12-3 or TRBV12-4 to TRBJ1-2, with 8 bases lining up with TRBD1. The CDR3 spans 15 residues. The trim removed 5 bases at V and 3 bases at J, leaving 8 bases unmatched. The CDR3 protein is CASSHQTGVDYGYTF. CDR3 sequence (DNA): TGTGCCAGCAGTCACCAGACAGGGGTGGACTATGGCTACACCTTC.

In its sample, this clonotype was seen a few times. The V gene is TRBV5-1, the J gene TRBJ2-7; 9 bases are a match to TRBD2. There are 18 residues in the CDR3. CDR1 and CDR2 (germline): SGHRS, YFSETQ. V lost 0 bases, J lost 3 bases, and 13 bases stayed unmatched. For the CDR3, the DNA is TGCGCCAGCAGCTTGGTAGGTCTAGCGGGATTAAAAAGCTACGAGCAGTACTTC. Protein: CASSLVGLAGLKSYEQYF.

This clonotype occurred many times. The genes are TRBV5-1 and TRBJ2-3; D is undetermined. V dropped 4 bases and J dropped 5 bases, with 17 bases sitting between them. The germline V gene has CDR1 SGHRS and CDR2 YFSETQ. The CDR3 sequence is 15 residues long. Here the CDR3 reads CASSGHLQRRDTQYF. The CDR3 DNA reads TGCGCCAGCAGCGGGCACCTGCAACGGAGAGATACGCAGTATTTT.

The chain links TRBV20-1 to TRBJ2-1, with 8 positions matching TRBD2. The CDR3 length is 15 residues. V was pared by 0 bases and J by 5 bases, with 6 bases of the junction left unmatched. Germline loops: CDR1 DFQATT, CDR2 SNEGSKA (reference sequence). The CDR3 reads CSARDLERENNEQFF. The CDR3 nucleotides are TGCAGTGCTAGAGATCTCGAGCGGGAGAACAATGAGCAGTTCTTC.

This clonotype was observed a few times. This chain uses TRBV4-2 with TRBJ2-2, with no clear D. The CDR3 length is 14 residues. Trimming removed 4 bases from V and 3 bases from J, with 9 bases in between. CDR1 and CDR2 from the germline V gene are LGHNA and YNFKEQ. CDR3 in DNA: TGTGCCAGCAGCCGAGACCTTTACACCGGGGAGCTGTTTTTT. Translation gives CASSRDLYTGELFF.

The genes are TRBV9 and TRBJ1-2; D is unclear. Germline V CDR1 and CDR2: SGDLS, YYNGEE. Trimming stripped 4 bases from V and 0 bases from J, with 19 bases between. CDR3 length: 17 residues. CDR3 loop: CASSLDSAQPTNYGYTF. Here the CDR3 DNA reads TGTGCCAGCAGCCTTGACTCGGCGCAACCTACTAACTATGGCTACACCTTC.

This rearrangement joins TRBV11-3 to TRBJ2-2, with 8 bases lining up with TRBD2. The CDR3 totals 15 residues. Germline V gene data show CDR1 as SGHNT and CDR2 as YENEEA. V was pared by 5 bases and J by 6 bases, with 8 bases of the junction left unmatched. The CDR3 DNA reads as TGTGCCAGCAGCGCGCGGACTAGCTCGCCCGGGGAGCTGTTTTTT. It yields the protein CASSARTSSPGELFF.

This clonotype was recorded a few times. The rearrangement links TRBV6-4 to TRBJ2-5; tentatively, D is TRBD1 (5 bases). Germline loops: CDR1 MRHNA, CDR2 SNTAGT. This CDR3 has 13 residues. V lost 6 bases, J lost 5 bases, and 13 bases lay in between. The CDR3 sequence: CASSPLPGETQYF. The CDR3 DNA reads TGTGCCAGCAGCCCCCTGCCAGGGGAGACCCAGTACTTC.

A few counts support this clonotype. This chain joins TRBV6-6 and TRBJ1-1, with 8 bases aligning to TRBD1. CDR3 size: 15 residues. Germline CDR1 MNHNY, CDR2 SVGAGI (reference sequence). J lost 0 bases, V lost 6 bases, and 6 bases had no gene match. The CDR3 region is CASSRQGSMNTEAFF. The CDR3 bases are TGTGCCAGCAGCAGACAGGGGTCAATGAACACTGAAGCTTTCTTT.

The V gene is TRBV18, the J gene TRBJ2-7; TRBD1 matches at 7 bases. Trimming removed 2 bases from V and 3 bases from J; junction bases left unmatched: 7. Germline values: CDR1 KGHSH, CDR2 LQKENI. This CDR3 spans 15 amino acids. The CDR3 region is CASSPYRGPDYEQYF. The CDR3 bases are TGTGCCAGCTCACCATACAGGGGACCGGACTACGAGCAGTACTTC.

The chain has TRBV30 and TRBJ2-1; 7 nucleotides agree with TRBD2. The germline V gene has CDR1 GTSNPN and CDR2 SVGIG (reference sequence). The CDR3 has 14 amino acids. The V and J ends lost 4 bases and 3 bases, in that order; junction bases with no gene match: 6. The CDR3 bases are TGTGCCTGGAAGAGCGGGGAAAACTACAATGAGCAGTTCTTC. Its protein product is CAWKSGENYNEQFF.

CDR3 protein: CSARIGYEQYF. DNA of the CDR3: TGCAGTGCTAGGATAGGCTACGAGCAGTACTTC. J is TRBJ2-7 and V is TRBV20-1; D gene unclear. This CDR3 is built from 11 residues. Per germline, CDR1 DFQATT and CDR2 SNEGSKA (reference sequence). V was trimmed by 3 bases and J by 3 bases, leaving 6 bases between them.

The table lists this clonotype with a few counts. The chain uses TRBV4-3 and TRBJ2-1; 8 bases align to TRBD2. From germline, CDR1 is LGHNA and CDR2 YSLEER. There are 16 residues in the CDR3. V was clipped by 0 bases and J by 4 bases; unmatched bases: 5. The DNA of the CDR3 is TGCGCCAGCAGCCAAGATCGCGGGGGGACGTACAATGAGCAGTTCTTC. It encodes CASSQDRGGTYNEQFF.

The rearrangement links TRBV29-1 to TRBJ1-5, with TRBD1 identical over 10 bases. Germline-derived CDR1 and CDR2 are SQVTM and ANQGSEA. This CDR3 has 14 amino acids. With 5 bases clipped from V and 5 bases from J, the junction kept 6 bases outside the gene matches. The DNA of the CDR3 is TGCAGCGTTTCTACCGGGACAGGGGATCAGCCCCAGCATTTT. It is translated as CSVSTGTGDQPQHF.

V usage is TRBV21-1 and J usage is TRBJ2-2. TRBV21-1 is termed a pseudogene. This CDR3 is 12 amino acids long. The DNA of the CDR3 is TGTGCCAGCAGCCCCCCTACCGGGGAGCTGTTTTTT. This gives the protein CASSPPTGELFF.